This T cell receptor (beta chain) was profiled in a study of T cells in Graves' hyperthyroidism and ophthalmopathy (dated by TCRdb to between 2018 and 2020). Regarding the research as a whole: Peripheral blood was sampled at the time of initial diagnosis, prior to any treatment. A discovery cohort of around 100 patients, 43 with Graves' ophthalmopathy and about 60 with stable Graves' hyperthyroidism, was used to find distinguishing TCR V-J signatures. Whether ophthalmopathy could be predicted prospectively was tested in an independent validation cohort made up of roughly 20 hyperthyroidism patients plus 17 patients who later progressed to ophthalmopathy. The approximately 90 discovery patients were divided at random into training and test sets in a 7:3 ratio. In about 6 Graves' hyperthyroidism patients, the study also compared T-cell repertoires from thyroid tissue with T-cell repertoires from blood. After blood sampling, hyperthyroidism patients were treated with methimazole at a starting dose of 30 mg daily, and ophthalmopathy patients were treated with high-dose intravenous methylprednisolone. According to the paper, TCR Vbeta CDR3 sequencing was carried out on some 140 peripheral blood samples, which came from approximately 43 ophthalmopathy, approximately 78 hyperthyroidism and roughly 17 progressor patients. The study at large found these results: During validation, the model predicted progression to ophthalmopathy a median of roughly six months ahead of onset, with approximately 71% sensitivity and around 73% specificity. No statistical method was used to fix the sample size in advance, and group allocation was not hidden from the investigators. A model built on a 13 V-J signature distinguished ophthalmopathy from stable hyperthyroidism, reaching roughly 88% sensitivity and under 84% specificity in cross-validation and 80%/75% in testing. Most expanded thyroid clonotypes (frequency above 0.001) were also detected in blood, a finding suggesting that blood repertoires may reflect thyroid immune responses.

This clonotype has ten or more counts. Its antigen is currently not known. No much larger clone exists at a distance of one base, and base qualities are not known. Hyperthyroidism patients were aged 18 to 65 years and newly diagnosed, with disease duration of less than 2 months. Exclusion was applied to patients with uncontrolled infections, other autoimmune diseases, pregnancy or lactation. Diagnoses relied on clinical symptoms, serum thyroxine and TRAb, thyroid ultrasound and orbital computed tomography. For progressor patients, blood was drawn at the first diagnosis of hyperthyroidism, before any ophthalmopathy symptoms had appeared. PBMCs were isolated from about 10 ml of fresh peripheral blood by Ficoll-Paque density gradient centrifugation. Patients classed as progressors first received a Graves' hyperthyroidism diagnosis and then went on to develop ophthalmopathy during follow-up. Trizol reagent was used to extract total RNA, and RNA quality was then checked on an Agilent 2100 Bioanalyzer.

The TCR beta CDR3 regions were amplified from RNA transcripts. The TCR CDR3 was subjected to a first round of RT-PCR using the HTBI primer set and the Qiagen OneStep RT-PCR kit. Libraries were constructed in a second round of multiplex PCR, after which size selection and purification were performed. Sequencing of the libraries was done on an Illumina HiSeq2000 using paired-end 100 bp reads. On the authors' methods: SOAPnuke was used to process the raw data, with reads discarded if the reads contained adapters or uncalled bases, had a mean Phred below 15, or lacked an exact constant-primer or identifier match. High-quality paired reads were merged using COPE v1.2.5, and each unique nucleotide sequence was defined as a clonotype. MiTCR v1.1 was used to align the clonotypes against IMGT TRBV, TRBD and TRBJ reference segments. The analysis included only V-J combinations with a frequency above 0.0001, which together covered 99.2% of the repertoires. A TCS score was defined as the ratio between F50 (clonal expansion) and ExV (chaos), using BLOSUM62-based TCRdist between CDR3 peptides within each V-J. Welch's t-statistics and random forest reduced 450 to 600 V-J features to roughly 13, which were used in a naive Bayes classifier (R e1071). TCRdb trimmed public reads at Q25 via fastp, called clones via MiXCR and kept in-frame beta chains. Duplicate CDR3 protein sequences are folded into a single record with the most common DNA and genes. The authors' filters were not applied to this entry. Within this sample are 300,000 to 450,000 distinct CDR3 sequences, with about a sixth of them counted one time only. The top ten clonotypes cover 25% to 35% of the sample.

This clonotype was obtained from a woman aged 18-29 years with Graves' hyperthyroidism that later progressed to Graves' ophthalmopathy. The sample was blood.

The DNA sequence is TGTGCCAGCAGTTTAAGACTAGCGGTAACCTCCTACGAGCAGTACTTC. It specifies CASSLRLAVTSYEQYF. The V and J segments used are TRBV28 and TRBJ2-7, with 9 bases matching TRBD2. Reading from cysteine to phenylalanine, the CDR3 counts 16 amino acids. Only the CDR3 portion is preserved as DNA: 48 bases, with reading frame beginning at the first base. V is trimmed back by 2 bases and J by 0 bases, and the junction contains 5 bases that no gene match accounts for. For CDR1 and CDR2, the germline V gene lists MDHEN and SYDVKM.